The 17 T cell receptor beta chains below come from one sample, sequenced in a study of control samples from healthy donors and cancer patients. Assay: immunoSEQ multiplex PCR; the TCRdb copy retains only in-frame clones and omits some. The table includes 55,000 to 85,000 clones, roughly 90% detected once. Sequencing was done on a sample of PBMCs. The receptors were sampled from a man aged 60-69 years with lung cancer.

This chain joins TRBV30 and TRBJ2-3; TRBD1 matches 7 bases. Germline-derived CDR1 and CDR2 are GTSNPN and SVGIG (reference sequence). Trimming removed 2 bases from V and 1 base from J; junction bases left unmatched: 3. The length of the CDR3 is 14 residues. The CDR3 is CAWSRGQGTDTQYF. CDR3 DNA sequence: TGTGCCTGGAGTCGTGGACAGGGCACAGATACGCAGTATTTT.

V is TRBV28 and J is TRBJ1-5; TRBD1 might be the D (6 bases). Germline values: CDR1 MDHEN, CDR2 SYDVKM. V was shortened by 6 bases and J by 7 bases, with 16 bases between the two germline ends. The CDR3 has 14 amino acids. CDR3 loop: CASSKGGEVQPQHF. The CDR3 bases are TGTGCCAGCAGCAAAGGGGGGGAGGTACAGCCCCAGCATTTT.

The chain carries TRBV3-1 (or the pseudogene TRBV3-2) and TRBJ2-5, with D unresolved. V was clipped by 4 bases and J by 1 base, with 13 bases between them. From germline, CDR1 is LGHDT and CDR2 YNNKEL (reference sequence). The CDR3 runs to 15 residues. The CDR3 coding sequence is TGTGCCAGCAGCCTGGAAGGGTTTTTCCAAGAGACCCAGTACTTC. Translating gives CASSLEGFFQETQYF.

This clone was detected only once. The CDR3 DNA follows: TGTGCCAGCAGCTCCAGACAGGGGGCGTATGAAAAACTGTTTTTT. It is translated as CASSSRQGAYEKLFF. The chain links TRBV5-8 to TRBJ1-4; 10 bases fit TRBD1. The trim removed 3 bases at V and 6 bases at J, leaving 5 bases unmatched. The germline V gene encodes CDR1 SGHTS and CDR2 YDEGEE. The CDR3 spans 15 residues.

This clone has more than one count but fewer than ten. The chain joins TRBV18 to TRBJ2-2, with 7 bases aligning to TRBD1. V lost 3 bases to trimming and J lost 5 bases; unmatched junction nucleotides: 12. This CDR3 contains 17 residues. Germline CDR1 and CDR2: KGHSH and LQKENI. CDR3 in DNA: TGTGCCAGCTCACCCCGGGTAGGGGGCCAAGGGACCGGGGAGCTGTTTTTT. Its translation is CASSPRVGGQGTGELFF.

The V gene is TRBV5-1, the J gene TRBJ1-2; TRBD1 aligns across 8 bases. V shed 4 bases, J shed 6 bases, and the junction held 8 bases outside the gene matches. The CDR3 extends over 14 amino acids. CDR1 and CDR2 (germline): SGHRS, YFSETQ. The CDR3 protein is CASSAETGVHGYTF. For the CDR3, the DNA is TGCGCCAGCAGCGCTGAGACAGGGGTGCATGGCTACACCTTC.

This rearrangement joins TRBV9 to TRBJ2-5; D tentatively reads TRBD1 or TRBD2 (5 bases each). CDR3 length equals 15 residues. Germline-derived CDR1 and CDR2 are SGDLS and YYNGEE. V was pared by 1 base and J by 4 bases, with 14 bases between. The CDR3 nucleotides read TGTGCCAGCAGCGTAAGTGCAGGGAGCAGAGAGACCCAGTACTTC. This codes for CASSVSAGSRETQYF.

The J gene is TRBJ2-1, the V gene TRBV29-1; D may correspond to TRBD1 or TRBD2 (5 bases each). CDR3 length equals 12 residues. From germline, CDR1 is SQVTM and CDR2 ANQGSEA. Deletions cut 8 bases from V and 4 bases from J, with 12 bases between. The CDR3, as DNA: TGCAGCTCCGGGGACGGTTACAATGAGCAGTTCTTC. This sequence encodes CSSGDGYNEQFF.

CDR3 in DNA: TGTGCCAGCAGCTTAAAAGTAACAGACACAAACACTGAAGCTTTCTTT. It is translated as CASSLKVTDTNTEAFF. The chain carries TRBV7-9 and TRBJ1-1; D is ambiguous. The CDR3 spans 16 residues. Trimming removed 2 bases at V and 2 bases at J, with 15 bases between. Looked up from germline, CDR1 is SEHNR and CDR2 is FQNEAQ (reference sequence).

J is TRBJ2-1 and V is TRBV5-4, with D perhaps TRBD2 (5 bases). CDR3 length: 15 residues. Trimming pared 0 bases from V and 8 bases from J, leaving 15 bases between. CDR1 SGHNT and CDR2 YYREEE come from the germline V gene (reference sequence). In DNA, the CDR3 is TGTGCCAGCAGCTTGGAGATGGCGCGGGCCCATGAGCAGTTCTTC. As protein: CASSLEMARAHEQFF.

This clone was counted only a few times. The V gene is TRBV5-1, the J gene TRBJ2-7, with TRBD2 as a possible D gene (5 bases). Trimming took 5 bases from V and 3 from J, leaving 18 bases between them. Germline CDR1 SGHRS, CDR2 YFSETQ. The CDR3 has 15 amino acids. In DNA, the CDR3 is TGCGCCAGCAGGCTTAACGGCGGAGGTATCTACGAGCAGTACTTC. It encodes CASRLNGGGIYEQYF.

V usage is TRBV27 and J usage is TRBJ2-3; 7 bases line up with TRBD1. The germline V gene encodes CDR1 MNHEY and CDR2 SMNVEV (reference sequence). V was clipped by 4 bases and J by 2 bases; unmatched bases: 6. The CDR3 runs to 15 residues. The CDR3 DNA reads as TGTGCCAGCAGTTCAAACAGGGGATTCACAGATACGCAGTATTTT. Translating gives CASSSNRGFTDTQYF.

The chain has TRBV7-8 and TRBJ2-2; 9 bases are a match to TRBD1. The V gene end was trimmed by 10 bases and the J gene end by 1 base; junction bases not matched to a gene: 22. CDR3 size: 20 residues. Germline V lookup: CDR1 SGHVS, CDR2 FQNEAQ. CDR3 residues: CAIAKRPRGQGTENTGELFF. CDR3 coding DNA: TGTGCCATCGCTAAGCGGCCCAGGGGACAGGGAACCGAGAACACCGGGGAGCTGTTTTTT.

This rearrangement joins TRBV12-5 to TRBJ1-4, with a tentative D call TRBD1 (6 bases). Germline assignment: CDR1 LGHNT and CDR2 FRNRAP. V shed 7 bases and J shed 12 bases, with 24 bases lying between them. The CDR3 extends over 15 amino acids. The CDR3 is CASALRGGRSEELFF. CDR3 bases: TGTGCTAGTGCCCTTAGAGGGGGACGCTCGGAGGAACTGTTTTTT.

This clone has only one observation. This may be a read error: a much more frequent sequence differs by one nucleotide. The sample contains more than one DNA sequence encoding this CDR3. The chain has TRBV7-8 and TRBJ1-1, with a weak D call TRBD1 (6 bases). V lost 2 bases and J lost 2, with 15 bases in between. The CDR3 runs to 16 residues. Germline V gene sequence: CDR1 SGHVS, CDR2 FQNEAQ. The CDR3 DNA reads TGTGCCAGCAGCTTAAGGCCAGGACAGCGTAACACTGAAGCTTTCTTT. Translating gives CASSLRPGQRNTEAFF.

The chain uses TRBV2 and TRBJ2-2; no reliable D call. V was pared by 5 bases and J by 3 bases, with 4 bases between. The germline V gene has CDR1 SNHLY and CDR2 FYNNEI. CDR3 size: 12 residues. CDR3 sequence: CASSYYTGELFF. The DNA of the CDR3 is TGTGCCAGCAGTTACTACACCGGGGAGCTGTTTTTT.

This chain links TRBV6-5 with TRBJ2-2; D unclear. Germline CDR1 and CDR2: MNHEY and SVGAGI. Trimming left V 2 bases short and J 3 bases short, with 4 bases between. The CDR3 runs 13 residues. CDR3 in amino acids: CASSYGDTGELFF. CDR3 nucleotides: TGTGCCAGCAGTTACGGGGACACCGGGGAGCTGTTTTTT.